These 13 T cell receptor beta chains were all obtained from the same sample, sequenced in a study of memory CD4+ T cells and cytomegalovirus serostatus. Single viable CD3+CD4+CD8-CD45RO+ cells were sorted as the memory CD4+ T cells. TCRdb keeps only in-frame clones here, not all; method: immunoSEQ multiplex PCR. The sample gives 56,000 or so clones, around 81% of which show up once; roughly 0.48% is in the top ten. The specimen was memory CD4+ T cells from blood. These receptors were obtained from an adult in good health and CMV-seronegative. Some clones in this sample may be carry-over from other donors' samples.

The rearrangement uses TRBV6-6 and TRBJ2-6; D is unclear. Germline V gene sequence: CDR1 MNHNY, CDR2 SVGAGI (reference sequence). Trimming shortened V by 2 bases and J by 3 bases, and 8 bases separated the two germline ends. The CDR3 runs to 15 residues. CDR3 region: CASSYADGGANVLTF. CDR3 nucleotides: TGTGCCAGCAGTTACGCGGACGGTGGGGCCAACGTCCTGACTTTC.

The rearrangement joins TRBV29-1 to TRBJ2-3; D gene ambiguous. The V gene lost 7 bases and the J gene lost 0 bases, with 11 bases spanning the gap. Germline V gene sequence: CDR1 SQVTM, CDR2 ANQGSEA. CDR3 length: 13 residues. CDR3 in amino acids: CSAVAPSTDTQYF. The CDR3 bases are TGCAGCGCTGTAGCCCCTAGCACAGATACGCAGTATTTT.

The rearrangement joins TRBV5-1 to TRBJ2-7; 9 positions match TRBD1. CDR1 and CDR2 from the germline V gene are SGHRS and YFSETQ. V shed 2 bases, J shed 0 bases, and the junction held 18 bases outside the gene matches. The CDR3 covers 20 residues. The CDR3 DNA reads as TGCGCCAGCAGCTTACGGCTCCCCGGGACAGGGAACTTGGACTCCTACGAGCAGTACTTC. Its protein product is CASSLRLPGTGNLDSYEQYF.

The CDR3 DNA reads as TGTGCCAGTAGTATAGACCCGGGACAGCCGACTAGCACAGATACGCAGTATTTT. Protein product: CASSIDPGQPTSTDTQYF. V and J are TRBV19 and TRBJ2-3, with 7 bases identical to TRBD1. Germline-derived CDR1 and CDR2 are LNHDA and SQIVND (reference sequence). V was pared by 0 bases and J by 0 bases, with 9 bases of the junction left unmatched. CDR3 length equals 18 residues. The entire variable domain, with the rest obtained from reference TRBV19 and TRBJ2-3, is as follows: DGGITQSPKYLFRKEGQNVTLSCEQNLNHDAMYWYRQDPGQGLRLIYYSQIVNDFQKGDIAEGYSVSREKKESFPLTVTSAQKNPTAFYLCASSIDPGQPTSTDTQYFGPGTRLTVL.

V is TRBV5-1 and J is TRBJ2-5; D may be TRBD2 (5 bases). Trimming removed 4 bases from V and 1 base from J, with 14 bases in between. This CDR3 is built from 15 residues. Per germline, CDR1 SGHRS and CDR2 YFSETQ. CDR3 coding DNA: TGCGCCAGCAGCCCTTCAACTAGGGTCCAAGAGACCCAGTACTTC. Its protein product is CASSPSTRVQETQYF.

The rearrangement joins TRBV27 to TRBJ1-1; D gene uncertain. This CDR3 is built from 17 residues. The germline CDR1 and CDR2 sequences are MNHEY and SMNVEV (reference sequence). V was shortened by 5 bases and J by 3 bases, with 22 bases between the two germline ends. The chain's CDR3 is CASSPPPYRGRDTEAFF. CDR3 nucleotides: TGTGCCAGCAGTCCACCCCCCTACCGTGGCCGGGACACTGAAGCTTTCTTT.

The chain combines TRBV28 with TRBJ2-2; 9 nucleotides align to TRBD1. V dropped 6 bases and J dropped 1; count of bases not matched to a gene: 6. CDR1 and CDR2 from the germline V gene are MDHEN and SYDVKM. The CDR3 runs to 16 residues. The CDR3 nucleotides are TGTGCCAGCAGAATACAGACAGGGGGGAACACCGGGGAGCTGTTTTTT. Protein: CASRIQTGGNTGELFF.

The genes are TRBV4-3 and TRBJ2-1, with D tentatively TRBD1 (5 bases). The CDR3 contains 16 residues. Trimming removed 4 bases at V and 3 bases at J, with 16 bases between. Germline CDR1 LGHNA, CDR2 YSLEER. The CDR3 sequence is CASSPSGSPFYNEQFF. The CDR3 DNA sequence: TGCGCCAGCAGCCCGTCAGGGTCCCCTTTCTACAATGAGCAGTTCTTC.

The genes are TRBV5-1 and TRBJ2-7; 11 nucleotides line up with TRBD2. After removal of 3 bases from V and 2 bases from J, the junction contained 7 bases not matched to a gene. The CDR3 runs 16 residues. Looked up from germline, CDR1 is SGHRS and CDR2 is YFSETQ. This chain's CDR3 is CASSSKTSGTTYEQYF. CDR3 nucleotide sequence: TGCGCCAGCAGCTCAAAGACTAGCGGGACAACCTACGAGCAGTACTTC.

V usage is TRBV2 and J usage is TRBJ2-5; the match to TRBD2 covers 9 bases. The CDR3 is 14 amino acids. Unmatched junction bases numbered 3, after V lost 2 bases and J lost 5 bases. The germline V gene has CDR1 SNHLY and CDR2 FYNNEI. The CDR3 sequence: CASSESSGGETQYF. The CDR3 DNA reads as TGTGCCAGCAGTGAATCGAGCGGGGGGGAGACCCAGTACTTC. Full variable domain (outside the CDR3, taken from reference TRBV2 and TRBJ2-5): EPEVTQTPSHQVTQMGQEVILRCVPISNHLYFYWYRQILGQKVEFLVSFYNNEISEKSEIFDDQFSVERPDGSNFTLKIRSTKLEDSAMYFCASSESSGGETQYFGPGTRLLVL.

The chain couples TRBV23-1 to TRBJ2-3; 9 nucleotides align to TRBD2. TRBV23-1 is assigned to the ORF class and has an uncertain function. There are 16 residues in the CDR3. V was clipped by 0 bases and J by 3 bases; unmatched bases: 4. CDR3 amino acids: CASSQSCAGGTDTQYF. The CDR3 DNA reads as TGCGCCAGCAGTCAATCCTGCGCGGGGGGGACAGATACGCAGTATTTT.

The gene calls are TRBV9 and TRBJ1-1; D might be TRBD1 (5 bases). The CDR3 is made up of 14 amino acids. V was shortened by 4 bases and J by 0 bases, with 10 bases between the two germline ends. Germline CDR1 SGDLS, CDR2 YYNGEE. The CDR3 sequence: CASSRGDVNTEAFF. In nucleotides, the CDR3 is TGTGCCAGCAGCCGGGGGGATGTGAACACTGAAGCTTTCTTT.

This clone is judged medium-sized. The chain couples TRBV7-9 to TRBJ2-7; D may be TRBD1 or TRBD2 (6 bases each). CDR3 size: 15 residues. Per germline, CDR1 SEHNR and CDR2 FQNEAQ (reference sequence). V was pared by 7 bases and J by 0 bases, with 16 bases between. The CDR3 loop reads CASTQMGGHSYEQYF. CDR3 sequence (DNA): TGTGCCAGCACCCAAATGGGGGGCCACTCCTACGAGCAGTACTTC.